The rows below give T cell receptor beta chains drawn from one sample of a study of CD8 T cells in ankylosing spondylitis. One entry per CDR3 protein results from TCRdb running MiXCR on the 5' RACE reads. Of roughly 240,000 distinct CDR3 sequences in the sample, 8.2% were seen once. The sequencing sample was made of blood, either unsorted or a sorted T cell fraction (not recorded which). Receptors were obtained from a female donor with ankylosing spondylitis or in good health (not recorded which). The CDR3 runs from the conserved cysteine through the conserved F or W. D genes are given only for firm matches. The listing skips clone size in some rows; elsewhere it reads once, few, many or a size class.

J gene	clone size	D gene	V gene	CDR3 protein	CDR3 DNA
TRBJ2-3	many	NA	TRBV7-8	CASSLNIGTDTQYF	TGTGCCAGCAGCTTAAACATTGGCACAGATACGCAGTATTTT
TRBJ1-5	many	TRBD1	TRBV6-2/TRBV6-3	CASSYFVRASGTGGRGQPQHF	TGTGCCAGCAGTTACTTCGTCCGAGCCTCCGGGACAGGGGGCCGAGGTCAGCCCCAGCATTTT
TRBJ1-1	many	NA	TRBV20-1	CSAGGGAEAFF	TGCAGTGCTGGAGGGGGTGCTGAAGCTTTCTTT
TRBJ2-6	NA	NA	TRBV6-2/TRBV6-3	CATSTGANVLTF	TGTGCCACCAGCACTGGGGCCAACGTCCTGACTTTC
TRBJ2-1	many	TRBD2	TRBV7-8	CASSPGPAGGYEQFF	TGTGCCAGCAGCCCGGGTCCAGCGGGAGGTTATGAGCAGTTCTTC
TRBJ2-3	many	NA	TRBV20-1	CSARDPAWGTDTQYF	TGCAGTGCTAGAGATCCCGCATGGGGCACAGATACGCAGTATTTT
TRBJ2-2	many	NA	TRBV4-2	CASSHFERSDTGELFF	TGTGCCAGCAGCCACTTCGAACGCTCGGACACCGGGGAGCTGTTTTTT
TRBJ2-7	many	TRBD1	TRBV4-2	CASSQSRDSSYEQYF	TGTGCCAGCAGCCAATCCCGGGACAGCTCCTACGAGCAGTACTTC
TRBJ2-1	NA	TRBD1	TRBV28	CASRHRQGQITSNEQFF	TGTGCCAGCAGACATAGACAGGGGCAGATAACGAGTAATGAGCAGTTCTTC
TRBJ1-1	NA	NA	TRBV6-2/TRBV6-3	CASRDTGYPGVPEAFF	TGTGCCAGCAGGGATACAGGGTATCCGGGTGTTCCTGAAGCTTTCTTT
TRBJ2-2	many	NA	TRBV4-3	CASSQDLIPTDNTGELFF	TGCGCCAGCAGCCAAGATTTGATACCTACGGACAACACCGGGGAGCTGTTTTTT
TRBJ2-2	many	TRBD2	TRBV7-8	CASSFVGGPDTGELFF	TGTGCCAGCAGCTTCGTGGGAGGGCCGGACACCGGGGAGCTGTTTTTT
TRBJ2-7	many	NA	TRBV7-2	CASSLAAGEQYF	TGTGCCAGCAGCTTAGCGGCGGGAGAGCAGTACTTC
TRBJ2-5	many	NA	TRBV9	CASSVSGLTGETQYF	TGTGCCAGCAGCGTAAGCGGGTTGACGGGGGAGACCCAGTACTTC
TRBJ1-2	many	TRBD1	TRBV4-3	CASSQVGTVLLHGYTF	TGCGCCAGCAGCCAAGTTGGGACAGTCTTGCTTCATGGCTACACCTTC
TRBJ2-3	many	NA	TRBV29-1	CSALRTPTDTQYF	TGCAGCGCGCTTAGGACCCCCACAGATACGCAGTATTTT
TRBJ2-7	few	NA	TRBV7-9	CASSPTDPRKIYYEQYF	TGTGCCAGCAGCCCCACGGACCCCAGAAAGATCTACTACGAGCAGTACTTC
TRBJ2-1	many	TRBD2	TRBV6-1	CASRAGTSGNNEQFF	TGTGCCAGCAGAGCCGGGACTAGCGGAAACAATGAGCAGTTCTTC
TRBJ1-1	many	NA	TRBV28	CASINGRLEAFF	TGTGCCAGCATTAACGGACGCCTTGAAGCTTTCTTT
TRBJ2-1	many	TRBD2	TRBV7-2	CASSPRTSGDNEQFF	TGTGCCAGCAGCCCAAGGACTAGCGGGGACAATGAGCAGTTCTTC
TRBJ1-1	many	NA	TRBV11-2	CASSLGGRGEAFF	TGTGCCAGCAGCTTAGGTGGAAGGGGTGAAGCTTTCTTT
TRBJ2-7	many	NA	TRBV29-1	CSVDGGGEQYF	TGCAGCGTTGATGGGGGTGGAGAGCAGTACTTC
TRBJ1-4	many	NA	TRBV5-1	CASSSGQGREKLFF	TGCGCCAGCAGCTCAGGGCAGGGCCGTGAAAAACTGTTTTTT
TRBJ2-7	many	TRBD2	TRBV12-3/TRBV12-4	CASMDHRGGRYEQYF	TGTGCCAGCATGGATCATCGGGGGGGCAGATACGAGCAGTACTTC
TRBJ1-2	NA	TRBD1	TRBV10-3	CAIRAGQGDYGYTF	TGTGCCATCAGGGCGGGACAGGGGGACTATGGCTACACCTTC
TRBJ2-1	NA	TRBD2	TRBV7-9	CASSLGLAGGIGEQFF	TGTGCCAGCAGCTTAGGACTAGCGGGAGGCATTGGTGAGCAGTTCTTC
TRBJ2-7	many	NA	TRBV20-1	CSARESGLNPYEQYF	TGCAGTGCTAGAGAGTCGGGGCTAAATCCCTACGAGCAGTACTTC
TRBJ2-7	NA	NA	TRBV7-2	CASSLNTQGGAYEQYF	TGTGCCAGCAGCTTAAATACCCAGGGTGGTGCTTACGAGCAGTACTTC
TRBJ2-1	many	NA	TRBV7-9	CASSLGGNSWDEQFF	TGTGCCAGCAGCTTGGGGGGCAACTCATGGGATGAGCAGTTCTTC
TRBJ2-1	many	NA	TRBV4-3	CASSQEVPGLYNEQFF	TGCGCCAGCAGCCAAGAGGTCCCAGGCCTATACAATGAGCAGTTCTTC
TRBJ2-1	many	TRBD1	TRBV20-1	CSARDPGQTSYNEQFF	TGCAGTGCTAGAGATCCGGGACAGACGTCCTACAATGAGCAGTTCTTC
TRBJ1-1	NA	NA	TRBV19	CASSKQVGEAFF	TGTGCCAGTAGTAAGCAGGTGGGTGAAGCTTTCTTT
TRBJ2-2	NA	NA	TRBV7-6	CASSLGQVPGELFF	TGTGCCAGCAGCTTAGGTCAGGTTCCCGGGGAGCTGTTTTTT
TRBJ1-5	many	NA	TRBV11-2	CASSLDRGSPQHF	TGTGCCAGCAGCTTAGACCGTGGTTCGCCCCAGCATTTT
TRBJ2-7	many	NA	TRBV27	CASNELGSYEQYF	TGTGCCAGCAACGAGCTAGGGTCCTACGAGCAGTACTTC
TRBJ1-2	many	TRBD1	TRBV2	CASSGRTGGAFYGYTF	TGTGCCAGCAGTGGCCGTACAGGGGGTGCCTTCTATGGCTACACCTTC
TRBJ1-5	many	NA	TRBV20-1	CSATTERGQPQHF	TGCAGTGCGACCACGGAACGAGGTCAGCCCCAGCATTTT
TRBJ2-5	many	TRBD2	TRBV27	CASRRTSWDETQYF	TGTGCCAGCAGGAGGACTAGCTGGGATGAGACCCAGTACTTC
TRBJ2-7	NA	TRBD2	TRBV10-2	CASSGTSVSYEQYF	TGCGCCAGCAGTGGGACTAGCGTGTCCTACGAGCAGTACTTC
TRBJ2-1	many	NA	TRBV4-2	CASSQVNNEQFF	TGTGCCAGCAGCCAAGTGAACAATGAGCAGTTCTTC